The source of this TCR beta chain is a study of cytomegalovirus exposure and HLA in healthy donors. About the research overall: A preliminary data release comprised 91 million or so unique TCRs obtained from HLA-typed donors. Whole-study results and caveats: Researchers counted around 160 TCR beta chains as cytomegalovirus-associated. An analysis was carried out at a later point. It showed that HLA-associated TCR beta chains were more clonally expanded than equally common non-associated chains. When the data were analyzed later, several of the most significant clusters appeared to be linked to common viral pathogens.

This PCR relied on a set of 60 Vbeta primers and 13 Jbeta primers. The repertoire was sequenced with immunoSEQ multiplex PCR; TCRdb's copy has only in-frame clones and lacks some. The sample lists around 150,000 clones; around 64% were seen once. This clone was seen a few times. Its antigen is as yet unknown. With 1 base clipped from V and 5 bases from J, the junction kept 15 bases outside the gene matches. CDR3 length: 18 residues. Germline V CDR1 and CDR2: MDHEN, SYDVKM. The clonotype comes from a woman between 25 and 40 years old in good health and CMV-seronegative. J is TRBJ1-1 and V is TRBV28, with TRBD1 identical over 8 bases. The sequencing input was PBMCs. CDR3 region: CASSLYTPGQGLWTEAFF. CDR3 nucleotide sequence: TGTGCCAGCAGTTTATATACCCCAGGACAGGGCCTGTGGACTGAAGCTTTCTTT.